This is a list of T cell receptor beta chains from one sample in a study of T cell changes during pregnancy in multiple sclerosis. The data were produced by immunoSEQ multiplex PCR, yet TCRdb's version contains in-frame clones alone and is incomplete. The sample shows approximately 30,000 clones, 88% of them seen only once. The sample in question was CD8+ T cells from peripheral blood mononuclear cells, obtained in the second trimester of pregnancy. The receptors were gathered from a female donor with multiple sclerosis, enrolled in a pregnancy study. Both conserved end residues are part of each CDR3. D genes are given only for firm matches. Not every row has a clone size; where given, it reads once, few, many or a size class.

abundance	v_gene	j_gene	d_gene	CDR3nt	CDR3aa
NA	TRBV19	TRBJ1-1	TRBD1	TGTGCCAGTAGTATAGTCTCCGGACAGGAGGAAGCTTTCTTT	CASSIVSGQEEAFF
NA	TRBV27	TRBJ1-1	NA	TGTGCCAGCAGTTTTGAGGGGAACACTGAAGCTTTCTTT	CASSFEGNTEAFF
large	TRBV6-1	TRBJ1-5	NA	TGTGCCAGCAGTGAAGGGGGCCCAGAGGGCAATCAGCCCCAGCATTTT	CASSEGGPEGNQPQHF
once	TRBV5-1	TRBJ1-6	NA	TGCGCCAGCAGCTTGGCCGGTGAAAGCTCCTATAATTCACCCCTCCACTTT	CASSLAGESSYNSPLHF
NA	TRBV28	TRBJ1-2	NA	TGTGCCAGCAGTTCCGGAGGGGCGCACACCTATGGCTACACCTTC	CASSSGGAHTYGYTF
NA	TRBV7-9	TRBJ1-2	NA	TGTGCCAGCAGCTTATTTCCCCTGGGATGGGGAGAGCCTAACTATGGCTACACCTTC	CASSLFPLGWGEPNYGYTF
NA	TRBV19	TRBJ1-2	NA	TGTGCCAGTAGTAAGGGCGCAGGGGAATGGGGGTATTATGGCTACACCTTC	CASSKGAGEWGYYGYTF
NA	TRBV27	TRBJ2-7	TRBD1	TGTGCCACCAGAGGGGTGGGGACAGGGTTAGGCGAGCAGTACTTC	CATRGVGTGLGEQYF
once	TRBV13	TRBJ1-2	NA	TGTGCCAGCAGCCTACGACAGGCATCCGTGTATGGCTACACCTTC	CASSLRQASVYGYTF
NA	TRBV5-8	TRBJ2-5	NA	TGTGCCAGCAGCTTGGGAGTGGGGAGGAAAGAGACCCAGTACTTC	CASSLGVGRKETQYF
NA	TRBV9	TRBJ2-1	TRBD2	TGTGCCAGCAGCGCTAGCGGGCGCAGCGATGAGCAGTTCTTC	CASSASGRSDEQFF
NA	TRBV30	TRBJ1-2	TRBD1	TGTGCCTGGAGTGTAGTCCCGACAGGGGGTTTGGGTGGCTACACCTTC	CAWSVVPTGGLGGYTF
NA	TRBV11-2	TRBJ1-1	TRBD1	TGTGCCAGCAGCTGGGGACAGATGAACACTGAAGCTTTCTTT	CASSWGQMNTEAFF
NA	TRBV6-5	TRBJ1-6	NA	TGTGCCAGCACTCTCGCGAGGAGCCTAACCCTCCACTTT	CASTLARSLTLHF
few	TRBV19	TRBJ1-1	TRBD1	TGTGCCAGTAGTATAATCGACAGGGACACTGAAGCTTTCTTT	CASSIIDRDTEAFF
few	TRBV11-2	TRBJ2-1	NA	TGTGCCAGCAGCTTCACAGGGCGGGATGAGCAGTTCTTC	CASSFTGRDEQFF
NA	TRBV14	TRBJ1-6	TRBD1	TGTGCCAGCAGCCGAAACCCGGGACAGGGGTATAATTCACCCCTCCACTTT	CASSRNPGQGYNSPLHF
NA	TRBV28	TRBJ1-2	NA	TGTGCCAGCAGTTTTTGGGGCCACTATGGCTACACCTTC	CASSFWGHYGYTF
NA	TRBV19	TRBJ1-4	NA	TGTGCCAGTACTCCGGGGATCGCTAATGAAAAACTGTTTTTT	CASTPGIANEKLFF
NA	TRBV2	TRBJ1-2	TRBD1	TGTGCCAGCCAATGGAGGGGACAGACACCTTCATTTTTC	CASQWRGQTPSFF
NA	TRBV30	TRBJ1-3	NA	TGTGCCTGGTGGGAGAAGGGCTCTGGAAACACCATATATTTT	CAWWEKGSGNTIYF
NA	TRBV11-3	TRBJ2-7	NA	TGTGCCAGCAGCTTAAACGAGGATCATTACGAGCAGTACTTC	CASSLNEDHYEQYF
NA	TRBV19	TRBJ1-2	NA	TGTGCCAGTAATGACAGGAGCTATGGCTACACCTTC	CASNDRSYGYTF
NA	TRBV30	TRBJ1-5	NA	TGTGCCTGGAGTCCGGGATGGGATCAGCCCCAGCATTTT	CAWSPGWDQPQHF
NA	TRBV6-5	TRBJ1-1	NA	TGTGCCAGCAGTCGGGGGGGCACTGAAGCTTTCTTT	CASSRGGTEAFF
NA	TRBV15	TRBJ1-5	TRBD1	TGTGCCACCAGCGGCCGGACAGGGGGCAATCAGCCCCAGCATTTT	CATSGRTGGNQPQHF
once	TRBV5-6	TRBJ2-3	TRBD2	TGTGCCAGCAGCTCACTAGCGGGGGGGCCTGGAGATACGCAGTATTTT	CASSSLAGGPGDTQYF
NA	TRBV19	TRBJ1-2	NA	TGTGCCAGCAGTATGGGGCCAGGACCCTATGGCTACACCTTC	CASSMGPGPYGYTF
NA	TRBV27	TRBJ1-1	TRBD1	TGTGCCAGCAGTTTATCCTCCGACAGGGAAGGAGCTTTCTTT	CASSLSSDREGAFF
NA	TRBV6-5	TRBJ1-5	NA	TGTGCCAGCAGTTTCGAACAGGGTCAGCCCCAGCATTTT	CASSFEQGQPQHF
NA	TRBV30	TRBJ2-1	TRBD1	TGTGCCCGGGGGGGACAGGGGGATTACAATGAGCAGTTCTTC	CARGGQGDYNEQFF
NA	TRBV30	TRBJ1-5	NA	TGTGCCTGGAGTGGTGGGGGGGCGCATCAGCCCCAGCATTTT	CAWSGGGAHQPQHF
once	TRBV6-1	TRBJ2-7	NA	TGTGCCAGCAGTTTTCAGGGGGAGCAGTACTTC	CASSFQGEQYF
NA	TRBV5-1	TRBJ1-2	TRBD1	TGCGCCAGCAGCGCCGGACAGGACTATGGCTACACCTTC	CASSAGQDYGYTF
NA	TRBV11-2	TRBJ2-1	TRBD1	TGTGCCAGCAGCTTCAGATGGGACAGCAATGAGCAGTTCTTC	CASSFRWDSNEQFF
NA	TRBV4-3	TRBJ2-2	NA	TGCGCCAGCAGCCAAGACAGGGGAAGAAGTACCGGGGAGCTGTTTTTT	CASSQDRGRSTGELFF
NA	TRBV19	TRBJ2-3	NA	TGTGCCAGTAGTAGCCTCAATGCGGTTAGCACAGATACGCAGTATTTT	CASSSLNAVSTDTQYF
NA	TRBV2	TRBJ1-6	TRBD1	TGTGCCAGCAGTGAAAGGACAGGGGTGTCACCCCTCCACTTT	CASSERTGVSPLHF
NA	TRBV28	TRBJ2-6	NA	TGTGCCAGCAGTTTATGGGGAACAATGACAGAACTTGGCTCTGGGGCCAACGTCCTGACTTTC	CASSLWGTMTELGSGANVLTF
NA	TRBV19	TRBJ2-2	NA	TGTGCCAGTAGTATCAGGGGAGCCGGGGAGCTGTTTTTT	CASSIRGAGELFF
NA	TRBV6-5	TRBJ2-3	NA	TGTGCCAGCAGTTACCATGTCACAGATACGCAGTATTTT	CASSYHVTDTQYF
once	TRBV5-1	TRBJ1-6	TRBD1	TGCGCCAGCAGCTGGGGACAGGGTTATTCACCCCTCCACTTT	CASSWGQGYSPLHF
few	TRBV9	TRBJ1-3	TRBD1	TGTGCCAGCAGCGGACGACAGGGAGATGGAAACACCATATATTTT	CASSGRQGDGNTIYF
NA	TRBV9	TRBJ2-7	TRBD2	TGTGCCAGCAGCGTGGCGGGTAGCGGGGTGGGCGAGCAGTACTTC	CASSVAGSGVGEQYF
NA	TRBV15	TRBJ2-3	TRBD2	TGTGCCACCAGCCATTCAGGGACTAGCGGTAGCACAGATACGCAGTATTTT	CATSHSGTSGSTDTQYF
few	TRBV7-3	TRBJ2-2	NA	TGTGCCAGCAGCTTAACGGCGGCTACCGGGGAGCTGTTTTTT	CASSLTAATGELFF
NA	TRBV6-4	TRBJ2-2	TRBD2	TGTGCCAGCAAAAAGGCGGGAGGAGATACCGGGGAGCTGTTTTTT	CASKKAGGDTGELFF
NA	TRBV9	TRBJ2-1	NA	TGTGCCAGCAGCGTAGGAACAGCCCATGAGCAGTTCTTC	CASSVGTAHEQFF
NA	TRBV30	TRBJ2-1	NA	TGTGCCTGGAGTCCGGGGATAGCGGAACACAATGAGCAGTTCTTC	CAWSPGIAEHNEQFF
NA	TRBV9	TRBJ1-3	NA	TGTGCCAGCAGTGTTCGCTCTGGAAACACCATATATTTT	CASSVRSGNTIYF
NA	TRBV19	TRBJ1-5	TRBD1	TGTGCCAGTGAGGGACAGGGCAATCAGCCCCAGCATTTT	CASEGQGNQPQHF
NA	TRBV6-1	TRBJ2-7	NA	TGTGCCAGCAGTGAAGTTCTGAGCTCCTACGAGCAGTACTTC	CASSEVLSSYEQYF
NA	TRBV5-4	TRBJ2-5	TRBD2	TGTGCAAGCGGACTAGCGGGGGGAGCCTACCAAGAGACCCAGTACTTC	CASGLAGGAYQETQYF
NA	TRBV4-3	TRBJ2-3	NA	TGCGCCAGCAGCCAACTTACAGGGACGACAGATACGCAGTATTTT	CASSQLTGTTDTQYF
NA	TRBV5-8	TRBJ1-5	TRBD1	TGTGCCAGCAGCTTGTGGGCTGGACAGGGTAATCAGCCCCAGCATTTT	CASSLWAGQGNQPQHF
once	TRBV15	TRBJ1-1	TRBD1	TGTGCCACCAGCAGAGAGTGGGGCGAGGGGGCAGGGGAGAACACTGAAGCTTTCTTT	CATSREWGEGAGENTEAFF
few	TRBV6-4	TRBJ2-3	TRBD2	TGTGCCAGCAGTCCTAGCGGGGGGTCCACAGATACGCAGTATTTT	CASSPSGGSTDTQYF